These 18 T cell receptor beta chains share one sample of origin, sequenced in a study of cytomegalovirus exposure and HLA in healthy donors. Measured with immunoSEQ multiplex PCR; TCRdb has only the in-frame clones, and not every one. The sample consists of 120,000 or so clones, roughly 89% of them appearing once. The specimen sequenced was PBMCs. Source of these receptors: a woman aged 18-29 years in good health and CMV-seronegative.

The CDR3 nucleotides read TGTGCCAGCTCCCCGGGACAGGGAACCTATGGCTACACCTTC. Residues: CASSPGQGTYGYTF. The gene calls are TRBV18 and TRBJ1-2, with 9 bases fitting TRBD1. Germline V lookup: CDR1 KGHSH, CDR2 LQKENI. Trimming cost V 6 bases and J 4 bases; bases outside gene matches: 6. The CDR3 has 14 amino acids.

The rearrangement links TRBV5-1 to TRBJ1-1; D gene uncertain. The CDR3 runs 14 residues. V was pared by 0 bases and J by 1 base, with 7 bases between. The germline V gene encodes CDR1 SGHRS and CDR2 YFSETQ. This CDR3 is CASSLAGENTEAFF. CDR3 nucleotide sequence: TGCGCCAGCAGCTTGGCGGGTGAGAACACTGAAGCTTTCTTT.

This rearrangement joins TRBV27 to TRBJ2-1; TRBD2 matches 12 bases. Germline trimming cut 4 bases from V and 14 bases from J; bases unmatched to any gene: 3. The CDR3 length is 12 residues. Germline V gene sequence: CDR1 MNHEY, CDR2 SMNVEV (reference sequence). For the CDR3, the DNA is TGTGCCAGCAGTTACCCTAGCGGGGGGGAGTTCTTC. Translated, it gives CASSYPSGGEFF.

The chain carries TRBV18 and TRBJ2-5; D uncertain. The germline gives CDR1 KGHSH, CDR2 LQKENI. The length of the CDR3 is 15 residues. Trimming stripped 1 base from V and 4 bases from J, with 13 bases between. The CDR3 loop reads CASSPQETRLETQYF. CDR3 nucleotide sequence: TGTGCCAGCTCACCACAGGAGACGAGGTTAGAGACCCAGTACTTC.

The rearrangement joins TRBV28 to TRBJ2-1; TRBD2 might be the D (6 bases). Germline V gene sequence: CDR1 MDHEN, CDR2 SYDVKM. This CDR3 comprises 15 residues. V lost 3 bases, J lost 0 bases, and 9 bases lay in between. The CDR3 loop is CASSLRRGSYNEQFF. The CDR3 nucleotides read TGTGCCAGCAGTTTGCGGAGGGGCTCCTACAATGAGCAGTTCTTC.

The chain has TRBV27 and TRBJ2-1; 12 bases agree with TRBD2. The CDR3 spans 17 residues. Germline loops: CDR1 MNHEY, CDR2 SMNVEV (reference sequence). The trim removed 4 bases at V and 8 bases at J, leaving 12 bases unmatched. CDR3 sequence: CASSSRLAGVIVDEQFF. The CDR3 nucleotides are TGTGCCAGCAGTTCTCGACTAGCGGGAGTAATAGTCGATGAGCAGTTCTTC.

The CDR3 bases are TGTGCCAGCAGTGGAACAAATTACAATGAGCAGTTCTTC. This encodes CASSGTNYNEQFF. This rearrangement joins TRBV6-4 to TRBJ2-1; D unclear. The V and J ends lost 4 bases and 4 bases respectively, with 8 bases between them. CDR1 and CDR2 (germline): MRHNA, SNTAGT. The length of the CDR3 is 13 residues.

The V and J genes are TRBV27 and TRBJ2-7; D might be TRBD2 (5 bases). The CDR3 runs to 12 residues. Germline V gene sequence: CDR1 MNHEY, CDR2 SMNVEV (reference sequence). V was trimmed by 6 bases and J by 0 bases, leaving 6 bases between them. The CDR3 is CASSGVSYEQYF. The CDR3 bases are TGTGCCAGCAGCGGGGTCTCCTACGAGCAGTACTTC.

This chain connects TRBV27 to TRBJ1-6; 9 bases are a match to TRBD1. Germline CDR1 and CDR2: MNHEY and SMNVEV (reference sequence). The CDR3 has 14 residues. The junction had 5 bases not matched to a gene; V was cut back by 8 bases and J by 6 bases. CDR3 in DNA: TGTGCCAGCGGAAAGGGACAGGGTAATTCACCCCTCCACTTT. Its protein is CASGKGQGNSPLHF.

V gene TRBV27 combines with J gene TRBJ2-2; 12 bases line up with TRBD2. The germline CDR1 and CDR2 sequences are MNHEY and SMNVEV (reference sequence). The CDR3 totals 18 residues. With 6 bases clipped from V and 3 bases from J, the junction kept 11 bases outside the gene matches. CDR3 in DNA: TGTGCCAGCAGCGTCCCCGTGGGACTAGCGGGCTACACCGGGGAGCTGTTTTTT. Translating it yields CASSVPVGLAGYTGELFF.

This sequence joins TRBV6-5 and TRBJ1-3, with 7 bases aligning to TRBD1. In germline, CDR1 is MNHEY, CDR2 SVGAGI. The CDR3 is 15 residues long. The junction had 13 bases not matched to a gene; V was cut back by 6 bases and J by 8 bases. The CDR3 sequence is CASRGVDRVRDTIYF. In nucleotides, the CDR3 is TGTGCCAGCAGGGGGGTCGACAGGGTTAGGGACACCATATATTTT.

The chain couples TRBV5-1 to TRBJ2-7, with 10 bases aligning to TRBD1. Germline V gene lookup returns CDR1 SGHRS and CDR2 YFSETQ. The ends lost 5 bases at V and 2 bases at J; junction bases unmatched: 7. CDR3 length: 15 amino acids. The CDR3 protein is CASRPGTGVTYEQYV. The CDR3, as DNA: TGCGCCAGCAGGCCCGGGACAGGGGTTACCTACGAGCAGTACGTC.

The chain combines TRBV4-2 with TRBJ2-3; 8 bases fit TRBD2. CDR1 LGHNA and CDR2 YNFKEQ come from the germline V gene. The trim removed 4 bases at V and 3 bases at J, leaving 0 bases unmatched. CDR3 length: 13 residues. CDR3 protein: CASSRLATDTQYF. In DNA, the CDR3 is TGTGCCAGCAGCCGACTAGCGACAGATACGCAGTATTTT.

This clone was recorded only once. This chain uses TRBV10-1 with TRBJ1-4; tentatively, D is TRBD1 (5 bases). The V gene lost 2 bases and the J gene lost 3 bases, with 10 bases spanning the gap. CDR1 is WNHNN, CDR2 SYGVQD, per germline (reference sequence). This CDR3 contains 15 residues. CDR3 sequence: CASSESQGPNEKLFF. The DNA for the CDR3 is TGCGCCAGCAGTGAGAGTCAGGGCCCTAATGAAAAACTGTTTTTT.

The chain employs TRBV5-1 and TRBJ2-5; 8 nucleotides line up with TRBD1. CDR3 length: 14 amino acids. Germline CDR1 SGHRS, CDR2 YFSETQ. V trimming: 5 bases; J trimming: 5 bases; junction bases outside the gene matches: 8. CDR3 in amino acids: CASRTGAGRETQYF. The DNA for the CDR3 is TGCGCCAGCAGGACAGGGGCAGGGCGGGAGACCCAGTACTTC.

The CDR3 DNA reads as TGTGCCAGCAGTTCGACCGGGACAGGGGTCCACGAGACCCAGTACTTC. Its protein product is CASSSTGTGVHETQYF. The chain is built from TRBV6-5 and TRBJ2-5, with 10 bases fitting TRBD1. The CDR3 totals 16 residues. The germline gives CDR1 MNHEY, CDR2 SVGAGI. The trim removed 4 bases at V and 5 bases at J, leaving 10 bases unmatched.

The gene calls are TRBV7-9 and TRBJ1-3; the D gene is possibly TRBD1 (6 bases). V was trimmed by 6 bases and J by 3 bases, leaving 15 bases between them. Germline V gives CDR1 SEHNR, CDR2 FQNEAQ (reference sequence). The CDR3 consists of 15 residues. CDR3 bases: TGTGCCAGCAGACACCACCGGGACATTGGAAACACCATATATTTT. This encodes CASRHHRDIGNTIYF.

This sequence joins TRBV6-1 and TRBJ2-5, with TRBD1 identical over 7 bases. V gave up 6 bases and J gave up 5 bases; unmatched junction bases: 9. Germline V gives CDR1 MNHNS, CDR2 SASEGT. This CDR3 comprises 14 residues. The CDR3 DNA is TGTGCCAGCAGGGGACAGTTGGGTTGGGAGACCCAGTACTTC. It yields the protein CASRGQLGWETQYF.